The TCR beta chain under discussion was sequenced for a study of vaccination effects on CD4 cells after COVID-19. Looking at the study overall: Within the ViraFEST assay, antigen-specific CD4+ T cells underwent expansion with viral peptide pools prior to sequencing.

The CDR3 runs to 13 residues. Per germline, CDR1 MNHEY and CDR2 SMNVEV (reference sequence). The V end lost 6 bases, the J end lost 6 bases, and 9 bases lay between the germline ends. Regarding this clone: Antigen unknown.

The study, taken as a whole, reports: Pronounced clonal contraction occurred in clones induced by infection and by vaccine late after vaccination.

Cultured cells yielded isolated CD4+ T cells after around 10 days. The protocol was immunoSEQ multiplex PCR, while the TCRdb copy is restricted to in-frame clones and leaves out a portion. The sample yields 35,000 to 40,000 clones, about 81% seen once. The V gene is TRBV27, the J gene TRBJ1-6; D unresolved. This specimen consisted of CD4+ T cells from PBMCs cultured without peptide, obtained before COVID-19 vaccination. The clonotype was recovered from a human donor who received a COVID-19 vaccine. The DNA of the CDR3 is TGTGCCAGCAGGTCTTTCGGTAATTCACCCCTCCACTTT. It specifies CASRSFGNSPLHF.